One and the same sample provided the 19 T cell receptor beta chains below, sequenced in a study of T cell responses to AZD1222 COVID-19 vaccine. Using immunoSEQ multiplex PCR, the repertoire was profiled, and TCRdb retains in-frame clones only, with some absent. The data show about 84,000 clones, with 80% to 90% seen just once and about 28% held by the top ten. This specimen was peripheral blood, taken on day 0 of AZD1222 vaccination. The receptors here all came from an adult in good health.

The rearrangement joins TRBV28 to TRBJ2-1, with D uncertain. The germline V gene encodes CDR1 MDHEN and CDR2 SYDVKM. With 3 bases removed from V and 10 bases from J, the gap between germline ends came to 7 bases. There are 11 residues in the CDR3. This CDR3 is CASSLQREQFF. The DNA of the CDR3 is TGTGCCAGCAGTTTGCAGCGAGAGCAGTTCTTC. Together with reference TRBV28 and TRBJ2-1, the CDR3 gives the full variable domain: DVKVTQSSRYLVKRTGEKVFLECVQDMDHENMFWYRQDPGLGLRLIYFSYDVKMKEKGDIPEGYSVSREKKERFSLILESASTNQTSMYLCASSLQREQFFGPGTRLTVL.

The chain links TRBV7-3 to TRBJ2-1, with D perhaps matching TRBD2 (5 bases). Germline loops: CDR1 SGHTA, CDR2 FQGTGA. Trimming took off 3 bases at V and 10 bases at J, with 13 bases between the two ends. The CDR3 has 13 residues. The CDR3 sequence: CASSFAAPGEQFF. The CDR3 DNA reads TGTGCCAGCAGCTTCGCAGCCCCGGGGGAGCAGTTCTTC. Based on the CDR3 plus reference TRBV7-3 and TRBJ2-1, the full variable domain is GAGVSQTPSNKVTEKGKYVELRCDPISGHTALYWYRQSLGQGPEFLIYFQGTGAADDSGLPNDRFFAVRPEGSVSTLKIQRTERGDSAVYLCASSFAAPGEQFFGPGTRLTVL.

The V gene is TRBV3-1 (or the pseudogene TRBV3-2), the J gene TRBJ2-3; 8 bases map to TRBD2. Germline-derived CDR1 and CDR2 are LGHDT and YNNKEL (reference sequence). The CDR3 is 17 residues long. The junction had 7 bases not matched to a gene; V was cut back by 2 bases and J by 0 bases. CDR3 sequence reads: CASSQPLAATSTDTQYF. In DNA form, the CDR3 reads TGTGCCAGCAGCCAACCACTAGCGGCGACTAGCACAGATACGCAGTATTTT.

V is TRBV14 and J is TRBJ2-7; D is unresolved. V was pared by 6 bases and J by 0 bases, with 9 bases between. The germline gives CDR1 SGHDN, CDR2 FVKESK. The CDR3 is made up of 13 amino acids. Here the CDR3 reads CASRRHGSYEQYF. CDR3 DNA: TGTGCCAGCAGGCGTCACGGCTCCTACGAGCAGTACTTC.

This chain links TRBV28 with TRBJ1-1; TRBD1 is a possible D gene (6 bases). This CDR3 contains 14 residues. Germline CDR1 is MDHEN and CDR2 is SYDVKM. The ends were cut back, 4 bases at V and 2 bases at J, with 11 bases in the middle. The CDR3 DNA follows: TGTGCCAGCAGTTCACAGGGTCTAAACACTGAAGCTTTCTTT. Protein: CASSSQGLNTEAFF.

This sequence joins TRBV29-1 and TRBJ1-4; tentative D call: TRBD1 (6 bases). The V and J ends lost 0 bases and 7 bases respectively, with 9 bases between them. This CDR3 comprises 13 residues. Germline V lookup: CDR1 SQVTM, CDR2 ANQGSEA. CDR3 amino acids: CSVEEGGGEKLFF. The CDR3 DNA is TGCAGCGTTGAAGAGGGGGGCGGTGAAAAACTGTTTTTT.

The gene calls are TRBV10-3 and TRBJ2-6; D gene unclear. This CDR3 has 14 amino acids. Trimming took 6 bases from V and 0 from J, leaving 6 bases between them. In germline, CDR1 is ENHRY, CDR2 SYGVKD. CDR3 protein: CAIRPISGANVLTF. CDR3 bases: TGTGCCATCAGGCCAATCTCTGGGGCCAACGTCCTGACTTTC.

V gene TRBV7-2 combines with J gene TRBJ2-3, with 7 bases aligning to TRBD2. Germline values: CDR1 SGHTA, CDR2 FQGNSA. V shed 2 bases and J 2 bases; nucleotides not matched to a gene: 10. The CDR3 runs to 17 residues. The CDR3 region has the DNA TGTGCCAGCAGCTTACTGGCTAGCGGAGCCTTCACAGATACGCAGTATTTT. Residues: CASSLLASGAFTDTQYF.

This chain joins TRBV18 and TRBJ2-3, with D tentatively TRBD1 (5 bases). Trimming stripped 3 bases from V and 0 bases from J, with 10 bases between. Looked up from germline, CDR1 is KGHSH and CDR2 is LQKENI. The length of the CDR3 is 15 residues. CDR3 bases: TGTGCCAGCTCACCTGGGGCGCAGAGCACAGATACGCAGTATTTT. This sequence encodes CASSPGAQSTDTQYF.

The CDR3 loop is CASRTPTGETQYF. Here the CDR3 DNA reads TGTGCCAGCAGAACCCCGACAGGGGAGACCCAGTACTTC. The chain combines TRBV6-5 with TRBJ2-5, with TRBD1 matching 7 bases. Germline V gene data show CDR1 as MNHEY and CDR2 as SVGAGI. V trimming: 6 bases; J trimming: 5 bases; junction bases outside the gene matches: 6. The CDR3 covers 13 residues.

The CDR3 DNA reads as TGTGCCAGCAGCCTACGTGAATTAGGCACTGAAGCTTTCTTT. It is translated as CASSLRELGTEAFF. This chain uses TRBV3-1 (or the pseudogene TRBV3-2) with TRBJ1-1; D gene unclear. Germline V gene lookup returns CDR1 LGHDT and CDR2 YNNKEL (reference sequence). The CDR3 runs 14 residues. Trimming took off 4 bases at V and 4 bases at J, with 13 bases between the two ends.

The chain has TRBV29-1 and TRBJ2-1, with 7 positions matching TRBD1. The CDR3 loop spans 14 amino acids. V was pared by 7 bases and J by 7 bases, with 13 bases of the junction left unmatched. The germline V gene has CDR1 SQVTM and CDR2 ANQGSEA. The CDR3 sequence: CSGISGTVRNEQFF. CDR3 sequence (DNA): TGCAGCGGGATCTCCGGGACAGTTCGGAATGAGCAGTTCTTC.

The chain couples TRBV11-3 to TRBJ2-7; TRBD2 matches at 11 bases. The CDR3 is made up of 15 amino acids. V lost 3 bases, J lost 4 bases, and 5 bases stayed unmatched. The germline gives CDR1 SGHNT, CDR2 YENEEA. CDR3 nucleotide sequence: TGTGCCAGCAGCTTGGGGGGGACTAGCGGTTACGAGCAGTACTTC. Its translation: CASSLGGTSGYEQYF.

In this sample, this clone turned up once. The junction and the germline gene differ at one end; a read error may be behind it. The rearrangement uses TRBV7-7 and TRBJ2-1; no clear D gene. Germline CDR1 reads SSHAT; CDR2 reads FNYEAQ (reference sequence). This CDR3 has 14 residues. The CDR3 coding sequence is TGTGCTAGCAGCTTAAGTGAGTTCAACAATGAGCAGTTCTTC. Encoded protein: CASSLSEFNNEQFF.

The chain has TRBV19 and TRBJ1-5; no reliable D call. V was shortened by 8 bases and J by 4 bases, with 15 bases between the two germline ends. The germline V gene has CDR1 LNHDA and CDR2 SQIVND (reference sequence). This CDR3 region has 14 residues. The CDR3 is CASVAADTNQPQHF. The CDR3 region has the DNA TGTGCCAGTGTCGCGGCCGACACAAATCAGCCCCAGCATTTT. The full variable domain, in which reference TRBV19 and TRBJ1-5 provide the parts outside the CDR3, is DGGITQSPKYLFRKEGQNVTLSCEQNLNHDAMYWYRQDPGQGLRLIYYSQIVNDFQKGDIAEGYSVSREKKESFPLTVTSAQKNPTAFYLCASVAADTNQPQHFGDGTRLSIL.

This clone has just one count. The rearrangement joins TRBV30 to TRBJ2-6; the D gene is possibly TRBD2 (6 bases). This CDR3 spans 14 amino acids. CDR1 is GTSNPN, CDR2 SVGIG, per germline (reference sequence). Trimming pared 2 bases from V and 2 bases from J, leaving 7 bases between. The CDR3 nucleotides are TGTGCCTGGAGTCCGGGGGCTGGGGCCAACGTCCTGACTTTC. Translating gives CAWSPGAGANVLTF.

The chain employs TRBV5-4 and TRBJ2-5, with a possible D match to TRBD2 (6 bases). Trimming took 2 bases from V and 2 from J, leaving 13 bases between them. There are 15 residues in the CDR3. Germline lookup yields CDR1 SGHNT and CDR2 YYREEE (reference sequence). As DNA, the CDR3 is TGTGCCAGCAGCTTCGGGGGAGAGGGTCAAGAGACCCAGTACTTC. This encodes CASSFGGEGQETQYF. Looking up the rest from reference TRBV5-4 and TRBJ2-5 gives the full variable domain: ETGVTQSPTHLIKTRGQQVTLRCSSQSGHNTVSWYQQALGQGPQFIFQYYREEENGRGNFPPRFSGLQFPNYSSELNVNALELDDSALYLCASSFGGEGQETQYFGPGTRLLVL.

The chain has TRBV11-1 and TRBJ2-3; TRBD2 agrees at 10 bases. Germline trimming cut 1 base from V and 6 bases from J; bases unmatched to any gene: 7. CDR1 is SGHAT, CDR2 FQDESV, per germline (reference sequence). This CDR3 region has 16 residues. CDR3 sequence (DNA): TGTGCCAGCAGCTTAGTTTCAGCGGGAGGGCCGGATACGCAGTATTTT. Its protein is CASSLVSAGGPDTQYF.

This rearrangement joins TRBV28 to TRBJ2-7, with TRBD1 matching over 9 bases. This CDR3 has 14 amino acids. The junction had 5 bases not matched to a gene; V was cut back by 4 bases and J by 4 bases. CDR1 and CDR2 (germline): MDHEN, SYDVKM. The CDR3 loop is CASSSTGGWYEQYF. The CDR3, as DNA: TGTGCCAGCAGTTCGACAGGGGGTTGGTACGAGCAGTACTTC.